One and the same sample provided the 18 T cell receptor beta chains below, sequenced in a study of cytomegalovirus exposure and HLA in healthy donors. Use of 60 Vbeta and 13 Jbeta primers characterized the PCR. Method: immunoSEQ multiplex PCR; TCRdb's copy keeps in-frame clones and lacks some. The sample has roughly 100,000 clones, roughly 80% seen once. The sample taken for sequencing was PBMCs. All receptors come from a man aged 35 to 55 in good health and CMV-seronegative.

The V call is TRBV6-1, the J call TRBJ2-5; a weak D match, TRBD2 (6 bases). CDR1 and CDR2 from the germline V gene are MNHNS and SASEGT. The V gene lost 11 bases and the J gene lost 5 bases, with 18 bases spanning the gap. The CDR3 runs 13 residues. The CDR3 is CAVRSGRLETQYF. Here the CDR3 DNA reads TGTGCCGTACGGTCGGGGAGGCTGGAGACCCAGTACTTC.

To note about this clone: The same CDR3 can be traced to other DNA sequences in this sample. V usage is TRBV7-9 and J usage is TRBJ2-7; 8 bases align to TRBD1. The germline CDR1 and CDR2 sequences are SEHNR and FQNEAQ (reference sequence). This CDR3 has 13 residues. The V segment lost 2 bases and the J segment 5 bases; nucleotides outside the gene matches: 2. DNA of the CDR3: TGTGCCAGCAGCTTATCGGACAGGGACGAGCAGTACGTC. Protein sequence: CASSLSDRDEQYV.

V and J are TRBV6-1 and TRBJ1-3; D call uncertain. Germline loops: CDR1 MNHNS, CDR2 SASEGT. Trimming shortened V by 4 bases and J by 2 bases, and 6 bases separated the two germline ends. The CDR3 sequence is 13 residues long. The CDR3 here is CASSAIPGNTIYF. CDR3 bases: TGTGCCAGCAGTGCTATCCCTGGAAACACCATATATTTT.

This clone turned up a few times. This rearrangement joins TRBV7-2 to TRBJ1-3; no clear D gene. Trimming pared 6 bases from V and 4 bases from J, leaving 10 bases between. The CDR3 runs to 13 residues. CDR1 and CDR2 (germline): SGHTA, FQGNSA. The DNA of the CDR3 is TGTGCCAGCAGGTTCTCGGGAGGAAACACCATATATTTT. Encoded protein: CASRFSGGNTIYF.

As concerns this clone: The junction shows a germline mismatch at one end, possibly a read error. V is TRBV5-4 and J is TRBJ1-1, with TRBD1 as a possible D gene (6 bases). Germline V CDR1 and CDR2: SGHNT, YYREEE (reference sequence). This CDR3 comprises 14 residues. This CDR3 is CASRLGHANTEAFF. In DNA, the CDR3 is TGTGCCAGCAGGTTGGGACACGCGAACACTGAAGCTTTCTTT.

A word on this clone: Compared with germline, one end of the junction differs, possibly owing to a read error. V and J are TRBV19 and TRBJ1-4; D is perhaps TRBD1 (6 bases). Germline V gene lookup returns CDR1 LNHDA and CDR2 SQIVND (reference sequence). The CDR3 is 13 residues long. The CDR3 region is CASSMGVLTGHSF. CDR3 nucleotides: TGTGCCAGTAGTATGGGGGTTCTTACGGGACATTCGTTT. The variable domain in full, completed from reference TRBV19 and TRBJ1-4, reads DGGITQSPKYLFRKEGQNVTLSCEQNLNHDAMYWYRQDPGQGLRLIYYSQIVNDFQKGDIAEGYSVSREKKESFPLTVTSAQKNPTAFYLCASSMGVLTGHSFGSGTQLSVL.

The CDR3 region is CSGEHQETQYF. The DNA for the CDR3 is TGCAGTGGTGAGCACCAAGAGACCCAGTACTTC. The V call is TRBV20-1, the J call TRBJ2-5; D gene unclear. The CDR3 extends over 11 amino acids. Between the trimmed V and J ends, which lost 7 bases and 0 bases, there was a span of 6 bases. Germline V gives CDR1 DFQATT, CDR2 SNEGSKA (reference sequence).

The chain couples TRBV7-6 to TRBJ2-1; D may be TRBD1 (6 bases). This CDR3 spans 11 amino acids. Per the germline V gene, CDR1 is SGHVS and CDR2 is FNYEAQ. V shed 5 bases and J shed 15 bases, with 14 bases lying between them. CDR3: CASSLQGLPFF. In nucleotides, the CDR3 is TGTGCCAGCAGCCTGCAGGGGTTACCGTTCTTC.

V usage is TRBV6-5 and J usage is TRBJ1-6, with a possible D match to TRBD1 (6 bases). The germline V gene has CDR1 MNHEY and CDR2 SVGAGI. Trimming took 6 bases from V and 5 from J, leaving 14 bases between them. CDR3 length: 15 amino acids. The DNA of the CDR3 is TGTGCCAGCAGCACTCTTGACAGGAATAATTCACCCCTCCACTTT. Encoded protein: CASSTLDRNNSPLHF.

A few counts support this clone. The chain recombines TRBV10-2 with TRBJ1-2; D is ambiguous. V lost 4 bases, J lost 4 bases, and 13 bases lay in between. Per germline, CDR1 WSHSY and CDR2 SAAADI. This CDR3 has 14 amino acids. CDR3 loop: CASSGRGAGYGYTF. CDR3 nucleotides: TGCGCCAGCAGTGGTCGGGGAGCGGGCTATGGCTACACCTTC.

V and J are TRBV19 and TRBJ2-7; TRBD1 is a possible D gene (6 bases). The V end lost 1 base, the J end lost 2 bases, and 12 bases lay between the germline ends. From germline, CDR1 is LNHDA and CDR2 SQIVND (reference sequence). This CDR3 is 15 amino acids long. CDR3 nucleotides: TGTGCCAGTAGTATAGGGGTTACAGGGACCTACGAGCAGTACTTC. Its translation is CASSIGVTGTYEQYF.

The chain links TRBV5-1 to TRBJ1-2; 7 bases map to TRBD1. From germline, CDR1 is SGHRS and CDR2 YFSETQ. The CDR3 is 13 amino acids. Trimming removed 5 bases from V and 6 bases from J; junction bases left unmatched: 7. CDR3 protein: CASSYSDRDGYTF. Here the CDR3 DNA reads TGCGCCAGCAGTTACTCAGACAGGGATGGCTACACCTTC.

The V call is TRBV18, the J call TRBJ1-2, with TRBD1 as a possible D gene (6 bases). There are 15 residues in the CDR3. Trimming pared 3 bases from V and 8 bases from J, leaving 19 bases between. Germline-derived CDR1 and CDR2 are KGHSH and LQKENI. CDR3 protein: CASSPLGEGGTGYTF. CDR3 in DNA: TGTGCCAGCTCACCTCTGGGCGAAGGGGGAACGGGCTACACCTTC.

This chain links TRBV29-1 with TRBJ1-2; 7 nucleotides agree with TRBD1. Germline CDR1 and CDR2: SQVTM and ANQGSEA. This CDR3 has 12 amino acids. Trimming at V came to 7 bases and at J to 8 bases, leaving 10 bases not matched to a gene. CDR3 nucleotides: TGCAGCGGCACACAGGGGCGAGGAGGCTACACCTTC. Protein: CSGTQGRGGYTF.

About this clone itself: Sequence at one end of the junction differs from germline and may be a read error. This chain uses TRBV4-1 with TRBJ1-1, with D maybe TRBD1 (6 bases). Germline V lookup: CDR1 MGHRA, CDR2 YSYEKL. This CDR3 spans 16 amino acids. CDR3 sequence: CASSQADRNLNTEAFF. CDR3 DNA sequence: TGCGCCAGCAGCCAAGCCGACAGGAACCTGAATACTGAAGCTTTCTTT.

V and J are TRBV28 and TRBJ1-1, with TRBD1 as a possible D gene (5 bases). CDR1 is MDHEN, CDR2 SYDVKM, per germline. The CDR3 is 13 amino acids. V was cut by 7 bases and J by 2 bases, with 11 bases left in between. The CDR3 DNA sequence: TGTGCCAGCAATACGGGGGGAAACACTGAAGCTTTCTTT. As protein: CASNTGGNTEAFF.

This sequence joins TRBV11-3 and TRBJ2-3, with TRBD2 matching 8 bases. V lost 5 bases and J lost 4; bases outside the gene matches: 8. Germline lookup yields CDR1 SGHNT and CDR2 YENEEA. The CDR3 spans 15 residues. CDR3: CASSPTGGSPDTQYF. The CDR3 coding sequence is TGTGCCAGCAGCCCGACGGGAGGGTCCCCAGATACGCAGTATTTT.

This rearrangement joins TRBV5-5 to TRBJ1-1; the D gene is possibly TRBD1 (5 bases). The V gene's germline CDR1 is SGHKS and CDR2 YYEKEE (reference sequence). Trimming stripped 2 bases from V and 0 bases from J, with 8 bases between. The CDR3 runs to 14 residues. The CDR3 reads CASSLRDLNTEAFF. CDR3 DNA sequence: TGTGCCAGCAGCTTAAGGGACTTGAACACTGAAGCTTTCTTT. The full variable domain, rest sourced from reference TRBV5-5 and TRBJ1-1, is DAGVTQSPTHLIKTRGQQVTLRCSPISGHKSVSWYQQVLGQGPQFIFQYYEKEERGRGNFPDRFSARQFPNYSSELNVNALLLGDSALYLCASSLRDLNTEAFFGQGTRLTVV.